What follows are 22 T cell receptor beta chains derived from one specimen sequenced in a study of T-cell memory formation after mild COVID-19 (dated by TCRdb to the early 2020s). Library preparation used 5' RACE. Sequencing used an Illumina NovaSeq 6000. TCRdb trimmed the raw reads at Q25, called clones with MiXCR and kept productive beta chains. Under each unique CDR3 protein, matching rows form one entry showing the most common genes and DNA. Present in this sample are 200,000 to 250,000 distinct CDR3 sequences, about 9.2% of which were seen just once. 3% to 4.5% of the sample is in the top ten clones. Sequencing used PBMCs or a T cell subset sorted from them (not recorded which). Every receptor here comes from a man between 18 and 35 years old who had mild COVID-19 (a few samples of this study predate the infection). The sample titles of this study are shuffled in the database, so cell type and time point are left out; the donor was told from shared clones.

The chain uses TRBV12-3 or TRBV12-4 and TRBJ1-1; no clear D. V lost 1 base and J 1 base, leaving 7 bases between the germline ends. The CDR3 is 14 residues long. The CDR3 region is CASSLGVGNTEAFF. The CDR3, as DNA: TGTGCCAGCAGTTTAGGGGTAGGGAACACTGAAGCTTTCTTT.

In DNA form, the CDR3 reads TGCGCCAGCAGCAGGGGGGGCCGGGGAGAGACCCAGTACTTC. Protein: CASSRGGRGETQYF. The gene calls are TRBV5-1 and TRBJ2-5; tentatively, D is TRBD2 (7 bases). This CDR3 is 14 amino acids long. The germline V gene has CDR1 SGHRS and CDR2 YFSETQ. The germline V and J ends were trimmed by 4 bases and 4 bases, with 14 bases remaining between them. The entire variable domain, with the rest obtained from reference TRBV5-1 and TRBJ2-5, is as follows: KAGVTQTPRYLIKTRGQQVTLSCSPISGHRSVSWYQQTPGQGLQFLFEYFSETQRNKGNFPGRFSGRQFSNSRSEMNVSTLELGDSALYLCASSRGGRGETQYFGPGTRLLVL.

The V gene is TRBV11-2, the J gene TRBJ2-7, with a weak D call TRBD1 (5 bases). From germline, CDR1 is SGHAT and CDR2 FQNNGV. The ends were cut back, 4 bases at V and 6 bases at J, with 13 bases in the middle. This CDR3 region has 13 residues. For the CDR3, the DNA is TGTGCCAGCAGCTCCCAACAGGACATCGAGCAGTACTTC. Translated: CASSSQQDIEQYF. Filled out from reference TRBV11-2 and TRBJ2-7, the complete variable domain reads EAGVAQSPRYKIIEKRQSVAFWCNPISGHATLYWYQQILGQGPKLLIQFQNNGVVDDSQLPKDRFSAERLKGVDSTLKIQPAKLEDSAVYLCASSSQQDIEQYFGPGTRLTVT.

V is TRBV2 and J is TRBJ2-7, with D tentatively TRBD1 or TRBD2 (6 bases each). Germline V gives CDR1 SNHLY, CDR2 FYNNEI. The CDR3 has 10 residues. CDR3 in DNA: TGTGCCAGCGGGGGGCCTCCGAGGGGAGTC. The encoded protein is CASGGPPRGV.

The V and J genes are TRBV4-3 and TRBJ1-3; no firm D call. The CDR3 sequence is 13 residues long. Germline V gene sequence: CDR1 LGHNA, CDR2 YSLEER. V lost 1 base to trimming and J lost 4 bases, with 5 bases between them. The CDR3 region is CASSQGRGNTIYF. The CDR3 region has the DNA TGCGCCAGCAGCCAAGGGCGCGGAAACACCATATATTTT.

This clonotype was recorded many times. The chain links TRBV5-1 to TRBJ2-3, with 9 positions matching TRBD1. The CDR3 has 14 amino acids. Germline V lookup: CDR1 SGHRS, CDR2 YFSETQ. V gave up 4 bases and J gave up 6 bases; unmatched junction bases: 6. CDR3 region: CASSGSGQGDTQYF. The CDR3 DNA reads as TGCGCCAGCAGCGGATCCGGACAGGGGGATACGCAGTATTTT.

The CDR3 nucleotides read TGTGCCAGCAGCCAAAGGTCCCGGACTGAAGCTTTCTTT. Its translation is CASSQRSRTEAFF. The chain recombines TRBV4-2 with TRBJ1-1; D remains unclear. V dropped 2 bases and J dropped 5 bases, with 9 bases sitting between them. Germline V gives CDR1 LGHNA, CDR2 YNFKEQ. The CDR3 contains 13 residues.

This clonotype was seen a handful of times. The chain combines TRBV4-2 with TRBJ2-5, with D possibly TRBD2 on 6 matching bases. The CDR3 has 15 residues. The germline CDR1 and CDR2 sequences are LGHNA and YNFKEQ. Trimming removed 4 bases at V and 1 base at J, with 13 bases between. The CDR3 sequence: CASSPGDSTQETQYF. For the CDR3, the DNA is TGTGCCAGCAGCCCCGGGGACTCCACCCAAGAGACCCAGTACTTC.

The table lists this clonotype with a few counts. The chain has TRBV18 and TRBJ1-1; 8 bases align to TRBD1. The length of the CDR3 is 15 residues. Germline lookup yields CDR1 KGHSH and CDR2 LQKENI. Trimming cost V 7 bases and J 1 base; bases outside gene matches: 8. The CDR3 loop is CASFTGGTGNTEAFF. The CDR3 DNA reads TGTGCCAGCTTCACTGGGGGGACAGGGAACACTGAAGCTTTCTTT. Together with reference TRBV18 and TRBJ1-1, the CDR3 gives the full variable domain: NAGVMQNPRHLVRRRGQEARLRCSPMKGHSHVYWYRQLPEEGLKFMVYLQKENIIDESGMPKERFSAEFPKEGPSILRIQQVVRGDSAAYFCASFTGGTGNTEAFFGQGTRLTVV.

The CDR3 DNA sequence: TGTGCCAGCAGTTCCGCCGCGGCTAGTGGCTATGGCTACACCTTC. It codes for CASSSAAASGYGYTF. The rearrangement joins TRBV28 to TRBJ1-2; D is uncertain. V lost 4 bases to trimming and J lost 4 bases, with 16 bases between them. There are 15 residues in the CDR3. CDR1 MDHEN and CDR2 SYDVKM come from the germline V gene.

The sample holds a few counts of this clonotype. CDR3 protein: CATSRVRTGGIEQYF. The CDR3 bases are TGTGCCACCAGCAGAGTTCGGACAGGGGGCATCGAGCAGTACTTC. This chain links TRBV15 with TRBJ2-7, with 11 bases fitting TRBD1. This CDR3 has 15 residues. Germline CDR1 and CDR2: LNHNV and YYDKDF (reference sequence). J gave up 6 bases and V 1 base, and 5 bases lay outside the gene matches.

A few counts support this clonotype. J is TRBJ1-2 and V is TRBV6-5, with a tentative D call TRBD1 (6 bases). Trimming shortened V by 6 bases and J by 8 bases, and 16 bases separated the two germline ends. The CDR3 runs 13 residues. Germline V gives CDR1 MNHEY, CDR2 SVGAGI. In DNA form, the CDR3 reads TGTGCCAGCAGCTTAACAGGGTTTTACGGCTACACCTTC. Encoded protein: CASSLTGFYGYTF.

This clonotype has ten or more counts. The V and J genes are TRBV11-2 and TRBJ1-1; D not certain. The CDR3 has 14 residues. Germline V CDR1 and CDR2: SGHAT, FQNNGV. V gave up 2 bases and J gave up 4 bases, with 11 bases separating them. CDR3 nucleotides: TGTGCCAGCAGCTTAACCGGCAGAGGCACTGAAGCTTTCTTT. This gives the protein CASSLTGRGTEAFF.

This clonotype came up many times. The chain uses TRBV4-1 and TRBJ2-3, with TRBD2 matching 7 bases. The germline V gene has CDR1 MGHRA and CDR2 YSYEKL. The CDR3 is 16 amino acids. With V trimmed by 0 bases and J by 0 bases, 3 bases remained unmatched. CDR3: CASSQEGLPSTDTQYF. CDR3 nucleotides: TGCGCCAGCAGCCAAGAGGGACTACCTAGCACAGATACGCAGTATTTT.

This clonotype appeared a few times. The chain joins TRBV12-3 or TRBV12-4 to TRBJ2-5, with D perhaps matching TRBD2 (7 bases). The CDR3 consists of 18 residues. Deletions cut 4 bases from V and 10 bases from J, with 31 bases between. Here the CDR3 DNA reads TGTGCCAGCAGTTCCCGATGGGGCGGGGGCCCAGGAGGGGGGGACCAGTACTTC. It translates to CASSSRWGGGPGGGDQYF.

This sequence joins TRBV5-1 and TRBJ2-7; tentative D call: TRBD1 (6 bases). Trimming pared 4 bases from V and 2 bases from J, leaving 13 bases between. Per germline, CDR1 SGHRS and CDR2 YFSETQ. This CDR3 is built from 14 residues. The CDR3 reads CASSGNRAPYEQYF. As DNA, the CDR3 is TGCGCCAGCAGCGGAAACAGGGCCCCCTACGAGCAGTACTTC.

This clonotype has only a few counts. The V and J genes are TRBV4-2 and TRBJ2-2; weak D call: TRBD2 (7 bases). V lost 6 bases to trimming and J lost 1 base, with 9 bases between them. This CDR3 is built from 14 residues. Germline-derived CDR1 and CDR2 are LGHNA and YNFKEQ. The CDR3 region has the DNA TGTGCCAGCAGGAGGGGGGGGAACACCGGGGAGCTGTTTTTT. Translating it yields CASRRGGNTGELFF.

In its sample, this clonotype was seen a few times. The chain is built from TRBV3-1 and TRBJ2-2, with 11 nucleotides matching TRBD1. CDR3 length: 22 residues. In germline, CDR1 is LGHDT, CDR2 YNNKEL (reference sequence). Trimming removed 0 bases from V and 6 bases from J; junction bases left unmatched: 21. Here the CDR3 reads CASSQEPYAGQGARGWAGELFF. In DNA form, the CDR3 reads TGTGCCAGCAGCCAAGAACCCTACGCAGGACAGGGGGCAAGGGGCTGGGCCGGGGAGCTGTTTTTT.

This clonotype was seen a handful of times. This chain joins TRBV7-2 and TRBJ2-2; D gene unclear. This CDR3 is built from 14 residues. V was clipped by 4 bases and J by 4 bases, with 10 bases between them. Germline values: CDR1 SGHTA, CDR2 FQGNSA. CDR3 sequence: CASSSRLFTGELFF. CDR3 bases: TGTGCCAGCAGCTCGCGACTGTTCACCGGGGAGCTGTTTTTT.

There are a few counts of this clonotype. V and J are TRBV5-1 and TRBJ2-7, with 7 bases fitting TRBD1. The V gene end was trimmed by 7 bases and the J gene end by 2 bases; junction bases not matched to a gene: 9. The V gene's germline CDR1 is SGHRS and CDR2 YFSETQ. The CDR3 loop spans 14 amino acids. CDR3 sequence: CASAPLQGAYEQYF. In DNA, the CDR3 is TGCGCCAGCGCCCCCCTCCAGGGGGCCTACGAGCAGTACTTC.

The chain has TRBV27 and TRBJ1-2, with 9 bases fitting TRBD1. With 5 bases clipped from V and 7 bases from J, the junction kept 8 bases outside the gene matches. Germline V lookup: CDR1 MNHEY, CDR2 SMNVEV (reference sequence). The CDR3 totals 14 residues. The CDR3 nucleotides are TGTGCCAGCAGTCCCACAGGGGGCATGGGTGGCTACACCTTC. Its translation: CASSPTGGMGGYTF.

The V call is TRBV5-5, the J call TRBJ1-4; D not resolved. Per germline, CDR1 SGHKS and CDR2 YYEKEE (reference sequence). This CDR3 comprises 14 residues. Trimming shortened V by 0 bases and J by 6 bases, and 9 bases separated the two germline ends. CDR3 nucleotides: TGTGCCAGCAGCTTGGCCGGGTTTGATGAAAAACTGTTTTTT. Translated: CASSLAGFDEKLFF.